A selection of T cell receptor beta chains follows, all from one sample in a study of blood T cells in healthy people across ages. Each CDR3 protein is one row after TCRdb ran MiXCR on the 5' RACE reads. The data show around 900,000 distinct CDR3 sequences, with about 30% seen just once and 17% held by the top ten. What was sequenced was blood. Every receptor here comes from a woman aged 80 or older in good health. Each CDR3 is given with its conserved first and last residue. D genes are given only for firm matches. Not every row has a clone size; where given, it reads once, few, many or a size class.

abundance,d_gene,j_gene,v_gene,len,CDR3aa,CDR3nt
many,TRBD1,TRBJ2-5,TRBV10-1,14,CASSESTGQETQYF,TGCGCCAGCAGTGAGTCGACAGGGCAAGAGACCCAGTACTTC
few,TRBD1,TRBJ1-1,TRBV6-2/TRBV6-3,12,CASRKGQGVAFF,TGTGCCAGCAGGAAGGGGCAGGGGGTAGCTTTCTTT
few,-,TRBJ1-1,TRBV20-1,12,CSARPPEVGAFF,TGCAGTGCTAGGCCTCCAGAAGTCGGAGCTTTCTTT
few,-,TRBJ1-3,TRBV20-1,12,CSARFSGNTIYF,TGCAGTGCTAGATTTTCCGGAAACACCATATATTTT
many,-,TRBJ1-1,TRBV6-5,14,CASKRDTERTEAFF,TGTGCCAGCAAGAGGGACACAGAGAGGACTGAAGCTTTCTTT
few,-,TRBJ1-4,TRBV21-1,15,CASPAGAGGPGKLFF,TGTGCCAGCCCAGCGGGAGCAGGAGGACCCGGAAAACTGTTTTTT
once,-,TRBJ2-5,TRBV7-8,13,CASSLPSRQTQYF,TGTGCCAGCAGCTTACCTAGCAGGCAGACCCAGTACTTC
-,TRBD2,TRBJ2-3,TRBV29-1,14,CSDLTSGRTDTQYF,TGCAGCGACCTAACTAGCGGACGCACAGATACGCAGTATTTT
-,-,TRBJ2-3,TRBV7-2,14,CASSYPGLTDTRYF,TGTGCCAGCAGTTATCCGGGCCTCACAGATACGCGATATTTT
many,-,TRBJ2-3,TRBV5-1,12,CASRDTGNTQYF,TGCGCCAGCAGAGACACAGGGAATACGCAGTATTTT
-,TRBD1,TRBJ2-7,TRBV7-2,14,CASSGRTGGYEQYF,TGTGCCAGCAGCGGCAGGACAGGAGGCTACGAGCAGTACTTC
many,-,TRBJ2-3,TRBV6-2/TRBV6-3,15,CASSYVGLSTDTQYF,TGTGCCAGCAGTTATGTGGGACTCAGCACAGATACGCAGTATTTT
-,TRBD1,TRBJ1-2,TRBV11-2,21,CASSLLSHLTGTGSYGYGYTF,TGTGCCAGCAGCTTATTGTCCCACCTAACCGGGACAGGTTCTTACGGCTATGGCTACACCTTC
-,-,TRBJ1-1,TRBV10-3,14,CAISESGGLTEAFF,TGTGCCATCAGTGAGTCCGGGGGCCTCACTGAAGCTTTCTTT
-,-,TRBJ1-6,TRBV2,15,CASRREGNYNSPLHF,TGTGCCAGCAGAAGGGAGGGAAACTATAATTCACCCCTCCACTTT
many,TRBD2,TRBJ2-5,TRBV14,17,CASSQARLAGGVETQYF,TGTGCCAGCAGCCAAGCACGACTAGCGGGGGGAGTGGAGACCCAGTACTTC
many,-,TRBJ2-1,TRBV11-3,14,CASSLGGRPNEQFF,TGTGCCAGCAGCTTAGGGGGAAGGCCCAATGAGCAGTTCTTC
many,-,TRBJ2-5,TRBV20-1,13,CSAGTGGAETQYF,TGCAGTGCTGGGACGGGGGGCGCGGAGACCCAGTACTTC
-,TRBD1,TRBJ2-4,TRBV6-2/TRBV6-3,13,CASSMGTGGIQYF,TGTGCCAGCAGCATGGGGACAGGGGGCATTCAGTACTTC
many,TRBD1,TRBJ2-1,TRBV5-6,15,CASSNPGQVYNEQFF,TGTGCCAGCAGTAATCCGGGACAGGTTTACAATGAGCAGTTCTTC
-,-,TRBJ1-1,TRBV5-1,14,CASRQQDKNTEAFF,TGCGCCAGCAGGCAACAGGACAAGAACACTGAAGCTTTCTTT
-,-,TRBJ2-5,TRBV12-3/TRBV12-4,17,CASSFFGTTRSGETQYF,TGTGCCAGCAGTTTTTTCGGAACAACCCGAAGTGGGGAGACCCAGTACTTC
many,TRBD1,TRBJ2-5,TRBV2,14,CASSGQGALETQYF,TGTGCCAGCAGTGGTCAGGGGGCTCTAGAGACCCAGTACTTC
-,TRBD2,TRBJ2-1,TRBV11-2,16,CASSSSGLATYNEQFF,TGTGCCAGCAGCTCCTCCGGACTAGCCACCTACAATGAGCAGTTCTTC
many,-,TRBJ2-4,TRBV28,13,CASSLWGKNIQYF,TGTGCCAGCAGTTTATGGGGCAAAAACATTCAGTACTTC
many,-,TRBJ2-7,TRBV29-1,16,CSARDAIVPGLDEQYF,TGCAGCGCCCGGGACGCAATTGTTCCAGGTCTCGACGAGCAGTACTTC
many,-,TRBJ2-3,TRBV11-2,16,CASSLDLSPPTDTQYF,TGTGCCAGCAGCTTAGATCTTAGTCCTCCCACAGATACGCAGTATTTT
-,-,TRBJ2-2,TRBV5-1,13,CASLGRNTGELFF,TGCGCCTCCCTGGGCCGGAACACCGGGGAGCTGTTTTTT
many,-,TRBJ2-3,TRBV30,13,CAWNKRARNTQYF,TGTGCCTGGAATAAGAGGGCAAGGAATACGCAGTATTTT
few,-,TRBJ1-2,TRBV27,15,CASSFSGAPNYGYTF,TGTGCCAGCAGTTTTTCAGGGGCCCCCAACTATGGCTACACCTTC
-,-,TRBJ2-3,TRBV21-1,18,CASSNTLRTSEFTDTQYF,TGTGCCAGCAGCAATACCCTTAGGACTAGCGAGTTCACAGATACGCAGTATTTT
-,-,TRBJ1-6,TRBV20-1,14,CSASRGVYNSPLHF,TGCAGTGCGAGCCGCGGGGTCTATAATTCACCCCTCCACTTT
-,-,TRBJ1-2,TRBV7-2,16,CASSLVAGPGEGGYTF,TGTGCCAGCAGCTTAGTAGCCGGCCCTGGGGAAGGTGGCTACACCTTC
-,TRBD1,TRBJ2-5,TRBV10-3,16,CAIGETDRGLYNEQYF,TGTGCCATCGGTGAGACAGACAGGGGGCTGTACAATGAGCAGTACTTC
few,TRBD2,TRBJ2-3,TRBV20-1,16,CSARDRGLAQTDTQYF,TGCAGTGCTAGAGATAGGGGACTAGCACAAACAGATACGCAGTATTTT
-,TRBD1,TRBJ1-3,TRBV3-1,15,CASSHPRGAGNTIYF,TGTGCCAGCAGCCACCCCAGGGGGGCTGGAAACACCATATATTTT
many,-,TRBJ1-2,TRBV3-1,14,CASSSLDRQYGYTF,TGTGCCAGCAGCTCATTGGACCGACAGTATGGCTACACCTTC
-,-,TRBJ2-3,TRBV15,13,CVTSRGGTDTQYF,TGTGTCACCAGCAGGGGTGGCACAGATACGCAGTATTTT